This TCR beta chain derives from a study of control samples from healthy donors and cancer patients. Sequenced by immunoSEQ multiplex PCR; TCRdb stores in-frame clones only, minus some. The table includes about 160,000 clones, approximately 94% detected once. Germline CDR1 and CDR2: SGDLS and YYNGEE. Germline trimming cut 0 bases from V and 7 bases from J; bases unmatched to any gene: 2. The CDR3 consists of 13 residues. The receptor's source is a woman between 35 and 50 years old in good health. The genes are TRBV9 and TRBJ1-2; 8 bases fit TRBD1. The sample taken for sequencing was blood. Here the CDR3 reads CASSVGTGSGYTF. The CDR3 DNA sequence: TGTGCCAGCAGCGTAGGGACAGGGAGTGGCTACACCTTC.